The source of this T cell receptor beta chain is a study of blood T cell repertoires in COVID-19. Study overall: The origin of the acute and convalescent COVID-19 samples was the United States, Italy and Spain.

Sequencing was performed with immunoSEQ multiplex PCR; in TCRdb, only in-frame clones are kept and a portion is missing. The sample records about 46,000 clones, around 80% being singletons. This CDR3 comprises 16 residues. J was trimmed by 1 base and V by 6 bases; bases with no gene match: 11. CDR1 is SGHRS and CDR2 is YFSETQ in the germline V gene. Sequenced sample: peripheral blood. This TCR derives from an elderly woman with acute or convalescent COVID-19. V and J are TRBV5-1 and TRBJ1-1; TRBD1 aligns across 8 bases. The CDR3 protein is CASNPQDRERNTEAFF. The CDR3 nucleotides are TGCGCCAGCAACCCCCAGGACAGGGAACGGAACACTGAAGCTTTCTTT.